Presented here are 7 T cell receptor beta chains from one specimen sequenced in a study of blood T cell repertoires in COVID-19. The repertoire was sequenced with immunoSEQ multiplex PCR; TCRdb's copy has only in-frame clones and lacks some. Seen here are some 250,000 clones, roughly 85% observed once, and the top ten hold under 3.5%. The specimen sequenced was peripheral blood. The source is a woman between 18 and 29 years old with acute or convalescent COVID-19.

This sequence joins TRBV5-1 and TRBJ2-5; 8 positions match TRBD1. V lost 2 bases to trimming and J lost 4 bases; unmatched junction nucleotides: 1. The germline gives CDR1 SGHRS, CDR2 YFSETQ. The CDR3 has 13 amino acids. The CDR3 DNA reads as TGCGCCAGCAGCTTTGACAGGGGAGAGACCCAGTACTTC. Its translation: CASSFDRGETQYF. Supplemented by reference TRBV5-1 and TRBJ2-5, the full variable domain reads KAGVTQTPRYLIKTRGQQVTLSCSPISGHRSVSWYQQTPGQGLQFLFEYFSETQRNKGNFPGRFSGRQFSNSRSEMNVSTLELGDSALYLCASSFDRGETQYFGPGTRLLVL.

The CDR3 loop is CASSVTSGRNYEQYF. The CDR3 DNA reads as TGCGCCAGCAGCGTCACTAGCGGGAGAAACTACGAGCAGTACTTC. The rearrangement links TRBV5-1 to TRBJ2-7; 11 nucleotides match TRBD2. The CDR3 contains 15 residues. Germline V CDR1 and CDR2: SGHRS, YFSETQ. The V segment lost 4 bases and the J segment 3 bases; nucleotides outside the gene matches: 6.

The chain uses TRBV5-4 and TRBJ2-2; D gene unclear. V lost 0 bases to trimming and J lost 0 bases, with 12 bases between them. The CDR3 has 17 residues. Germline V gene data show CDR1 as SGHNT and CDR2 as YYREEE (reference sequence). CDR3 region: CASSLGLWLANTGELFF. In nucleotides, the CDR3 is TGTGCCAGCAGCTTGGGGTTGTGGTTAGCGAACACCGGGGAGCTGTTTTTT. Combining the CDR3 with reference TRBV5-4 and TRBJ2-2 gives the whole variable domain ETGVTQSPTHLIKTRGQQVTLRCSSQSGHNTVSWYQQALGQGPQFIFQYYREEENGRGNFPPRFSGLQFPNYSSELNVNALELDDSALYLCASSLGLWLANTGELFFGEGSRLTVL.

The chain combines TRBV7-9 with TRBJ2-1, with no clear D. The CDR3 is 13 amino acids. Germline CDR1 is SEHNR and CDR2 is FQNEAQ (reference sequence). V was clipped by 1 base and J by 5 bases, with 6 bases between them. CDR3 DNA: TGTGCCAGCAGCTTAGGAGGTCACAATGAGCAGTTCTTC. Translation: CASSLGGHNEQFF.

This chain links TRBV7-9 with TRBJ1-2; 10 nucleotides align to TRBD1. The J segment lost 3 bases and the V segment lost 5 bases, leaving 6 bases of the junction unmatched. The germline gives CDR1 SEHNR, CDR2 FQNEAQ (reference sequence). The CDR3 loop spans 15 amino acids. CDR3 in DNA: TGTGCCAGCAGCGGCGCCGGGACAGGGGACTATGGCTACACCTTC. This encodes CASSGAGTGDYGYTF.

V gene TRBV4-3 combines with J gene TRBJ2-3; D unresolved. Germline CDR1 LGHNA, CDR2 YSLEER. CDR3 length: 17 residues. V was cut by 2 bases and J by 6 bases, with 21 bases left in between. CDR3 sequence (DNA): TGCGCCAGCAGCCAAAGTAGCCCTTACGGGTCCGAGGATACGCAGTATTTT. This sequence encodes CASSQSSPYGSEDTQYF.

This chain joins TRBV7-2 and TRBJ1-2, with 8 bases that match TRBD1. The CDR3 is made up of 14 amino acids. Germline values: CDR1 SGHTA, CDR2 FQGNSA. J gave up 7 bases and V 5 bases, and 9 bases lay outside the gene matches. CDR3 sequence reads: CASSPADRGGGYTF. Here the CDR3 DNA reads TGTGCCAGCAGCCCGGCCGACAGGGGAGGTGGCTACACCTTC.